The rows below give T cell receptor beta chains drawn from one sample of a study of blood T cells in healthy people across ages. Each CDR3 protein is one row after TCRdb ran MiXCR on the 5' RACE reads. In the table there are roughly 680,000 distinct CDR3 sequences, over 40% of which are singletons. Sequenced sample: blood. These receptors came from an elderly woman in good health. CDR3s include the opening cysteine and the closing phenylalanine or tryptophan. D genes are given only for firm matches. The size field is filled for only some rows; it gives once, few, many or a size class.

d_call clone_size j_call v_call cdr3_nt cdr3_aa
TRBD2 - TRBJ2-1 TRBV10-3 TGTGCCATCAGTGATTTAGCGGGCGCTGGAGGTGGTGAGCAGTTCTTC CAISDLAGAGGGEQFF
- many TRBJ2-1 TRBV11-3 TGTGCCAGCAGCCTGAGGGTGGGCTCCTACAATGAGCAGTTCTTC CASSLRVGSYNEQFF
- - TRBJ2-1 TRBV20-1 TGCAGTGCGGACCCAGACAGGTGGGATGAGCAGTTCTTC CSADPDRWDEQFF
TRBD1 few TRBJ2-7 TRBV4-3 TGCGCCAGCAGCCAAGGCAGGGGGACAGGGGACGCAGGTTCCTACGAGCAGTACTTC CASSQGRGTGDAGSYEQYF
- - TRBJ2-3 TRBV10-2 TGCGCCAGTACCGGGAAGAACACAGATACGCAGTATTTT CASTGKNTDTQYF
- many TRBJ2-5 TRBV5-6 TGTGCCAGCAGCTTGGCGCAGACCCAGTACTTC CASSLAQTQYF
- few TRBJ2-4 TRBV7-9 TGTGCCAGCAGCCTTGACCCTCAGGGTGAAGAGCAGTACTTC CASSLDPQGEEQYF
- - TRBJ1-5 TRBV20-1 TGCAGTGCTAGAGAGAGGCTCCCAAGCCATCAGCCCCAGCATTTT CSARERLPSHQPQHF
TRBD1 many TRBJ2-3 TRBV28 TGTGCCAGCAGTGCCGGGACAGGGGACCACACAGATACGCAGTATTTT CASSAGTGDHTDTQYF
- - TRBJ2-7 TRBV20-1 TGCAATGCTAGAGATGAGCGAGTACTTCTTGACAATGAGCAGTACTTC CNARDERVLLDNEQYF
TRBD1 - TRBJ1-5 TRBV18 TGTGCCAGCTCACTGGGACAGGGAGGGACTCAGCCCCAGCATTTT CASSLGQGGTQPQHF
- - TRBJ2-3 TRBV12-3/TRBV12-4 TGTGCCAGCAGTCGCCGACCCAGAGATACGCAGTATTTT CASSRRPRDTQYF
- - TRBJ2-5 TRBV5-1 TGCGCCAGCAGCTTGGGCGCTGGGTGGGAGACCCTGTACTTC CASSLGAGWETLYF
TRBD1 few TRBJ2-2 TRBV29-1 TGCAGCGTCCGGACAGGGAAGAACACCGGGGAGCTGTTTTTT CSVRTGKNTGELFF
- many TRBJ2-1 TRBV29-1 TGCAGCGTTGCTGAGTACTCCTACAATGAGCAGTTCTTC CSVAEYSYNEQFF
TRBD2 few TRBJ2-3 TRBV2 TGTGCCAGCAGTGAACGCCTAGCGGGGTCGGTAGATACGCAGTATTTT CASSERLAGSVDTQYF
TRBD1 many TRBJ2-7 TRBV5-5 TGTGCCAGCAGCCTTCTCCGGACAGGGGGTCACGAGCAGTACTTC CASSLLRTGGHEQYF
- - TRBJ2-2 TRBV4-2 TGTGCCAGCAGCCAAGGAGCCTACGCGGGTGTTATCGGGAACACCGGGGAGCTGTTTTTT CASSQGAYAGVIGNTGELFF
- - TRBJ1-4 TRBV7-9 TGTGCCAGCAGCTCCGGGTCTGCAACTAATGAAAAACTGTTTTTT CASSSGSATNEKLFF
- - TRBJ2-3 TRBV29-1 TGCAGCGTCCTGAGACCTAGCACAGATACGCGGTATTTT CSVLRPSTDTRYF
TRBD1 many TRBJ2-7 TRBV6-1 TGTGCCAGCAGTGAAGCCTCCGGGACAGGTGACCGACGGTCCTACGAGCAGTACTTC CASSEASGTGDRRSYEQYF
- - TRBJ2-5 TRBV20-1 TGCAGTGCTAGGGTGGCTAACGCGGGGGAGACCCAGTACTTC CSARVANAGETQYF
- many TRBJ1-1 TRBV7-2 TGTGCCAGCAGGACTCGAGTGAACACTGAAGCTTTCTTT CASRTRVNTEAFF
- - TRBJ2-1 TRBV11-2 TGTGCCAGCAGCACTCAGGGGCCCGGTGAGCAGTTCTTC CASSTQGPGEQFF
TRBD1 - TRBJ2-7 TRBV4-1 TGCGCCAGCAGCCACCTGACAGGGACGGGCTACGAGCAGTACTTC CASSHLTGTGYEQYF
- many TRBJ2-3 TRBV10-3 TGTGCCATCTCCCGGGAGAAGTCCACAGATACGCAGTATTTT CAISREKSTDTQYF
TRBD2 many TRBJ2-1 TRBV28 TGTGCCAGCAGTTCCCCGACTAGCAGTGGCTACAATGAGCAGTTCTTC CASSSPTSSGYNEQFF
- many TRBJ1-1 TRBV7-9 TGTGCCAGCAGCTTATTAAGCGGTAACACTGAAGCTTTCTTT CASSLLSGNTEAFF
TRBD2 - TRBJ2-1 TRBV4-2 TGTGCCAGCAGCCAAGTCCCCCAATTCGGAGCGGGAGTGAACAATGAGCAGTTCTTC CASSQVPQFGAGVNNEQFF
TRBD1 few TRBJ1-2 TRBV14 TGTGCCAGCAGCACTGACAGGGACTATGGCTACACCTTC CASSTDRDYGYTF
- - TRBJ2-3 TRBV12-3/TRBV12-4 TGTGCCAGCAGTTTACTAGGCCAGCTCCCAGATACGCAGTATTTT CASSLLGQLPDTQYF
- many TRBJ2-1 TRBV7-9 TGTGCCAGCAGCCTAGTCCTTGAGCAGTTCTTC CASSLVLEQFF
- - TRBJ2-7 TRBV6-5 TGTGCCAGCAGTTCCCTCCCTCAATGGAGCGAGCAGTACTTC CASSSLPQWSEQYF
TRBD2 few TRBJ2-2 TRBV5-1 TGCGCCAGCACTCTAGCGGGAGGTACCACCGGGGAGCTGTTTTTT CASTLAGGTTGELFF
- - TRBJ1-6 TRBV6-1 TGTGCCAGCACCGCGGGGACAAATTCACCCCTCCACTTT CASTAGTNSPLHF
TRBD1 once TRBJ2-7 TRBV3-1 TGTGCCAGCAGCCAAGACCCCAGGGGGCCCTACAATGAGCAGTACTTC CASSQDPRGPYNEQYF
TRBD1 many TRBJ2-1 TRBV12-3/TRBV12-4 TGTGCCAGCAGCCCGGGACAGGGGGCTTTGAATGAGCAGTTCTTC CASSPGQGALNEQFF
TRBD2 once TRBJ2-1 TRBV20-1 TGCAGTGCGGGCGGGAGGACCAAGCGGCAGGGATTACATGAGCAGTTCTTC CSAGGRTKRQGLHEQFF
TRBD2 - TRBJ2-3 TRBV12-3/TRBV12-4 TGTGCCAGCAGTTTTAGTCTAGCGGGGGGCGGCACAGATACGCAGTATTTT CASSFSLAGGGTDTQYF
- - TRBJ2-3 TRBV10-3 TGTGCCATCAGACGGGGGCTCGGAGGTACGCAGTATTTT CAIRRGLGGTQYF
- many TRBJ2-3 TRBV10-3 TGTGCCATCAGCCGATCAGATACGCAGTATTTT CAISRSDTQYF
- - TRBJ1-5 TRBV20-1 TGCAGTGCTAGAGATCCTGGCAATCAGCCCCAGCATTTT CSARDPGNQPQHF
- many TRBJ2-3 TRBV9 TGTGCCAGCGGCGTCAGTAAAGACACAGATACGCAGTATTTT CASGVSKDTDTQYF
TRBD1 many TRBJ1-2 TRBV6-5 TGTGCCAGCAGCTTCGACAGGGACTATGGCTACACCTTC CASSFDRDYGYTF
- - TRBJ2-1 TRBV5-6 TGTGCCAGCAGCTTACAGGCGGAACTTCTATTCTACGAGCAGTTCTTC CASSLQAELLFYEQFF
- many TRBJ1-4 TRBV3-1 TGTGCCAGCAGCCCTTTCAGGGGTGGAAAACTGTTTTTT CASSPFRGGKLFF
- many TRBJ2-7 TRBV7-2 TGTGCCAGCAGCTTATTTAGTGGTGTTGTTTACGAGCAGTACTTC CASSLFSGVVYEQYF
- - TRBJ2-3 TRBV19 TGTGTTACCTTGGGGGATACGCAGTATTTT CVTLGDTQYF
- - TRBJ1-2 TRBV3-1 TGTGCCAGCACCACGACAGGAGCCTATGGCTACACCTTC CASTTTGAYGYTF
- - TRBJ2-7 TRBV10-3 TGTGCCACCGGGGAGGACACAGTGAGCTACGAGCAGTACTTC CATGEDTVSYEQYF
- many TRBJ2-3 TRBV18 TGTGCCAGCTCACCACTCCCAGATACGCAGTATTTT CASSPLPDTQYF
- many TRBJ2-1 TRBV7-2 TGTGCCAGCAGCTTAAGGGGCGGGAATGAGCAGTTCTTC CASSLRGGNEQFF
TRBD1 - TRBJ2-7 TRBV15 TGTGCCACCAGCGACCAGGGGGCTAAATTTACCTACGAGCAGTACTTC CATSDQGAKFTYEQYF